One sample yielded the 15 T cell receptor beta chains listed below, sequenced in a study of OX40 agonist ivuxolimab in advanced cancers. Only in-frame clones appear in the TCRdb table, and some are missing; sequencing was by immunoSEQ multiplex PCR. In the table there are about 75,000 clones, 86% of which are singletons. The sequences come from CD4+ or CD8+ T cells sorted from blood, collected in a trial of the OX40 agonist ivuxolimab. The receptors derive from an adult with an advanced solid tumor such as melanoma, head and neck, liver or kidney cancer.

The CDR3 sequence is CASSLASGSSAKNIQYF. The CDR3 coding sequence is TGTGCCAGCAGCTTGGCCAGTGGTTCGTCGGCCAAAAACATTCAGTACTTC. The rearrangement links TRBV5-4 to TRBJ2-4; D gene ambiguous. This CDR3 has 17 residues. V shed 0 bases and J shed 1 base, with 14 bases lying between them. CDR1 and CDR2 from the germline V gene are SGHNT and YYREEE (reference sequence).

This clone appeared a single time. The CDR3 is CASSFGVGNTIYF. The CDR3 DNA follows: TGTGCCAGCAGTTTCGGGGTAGGAAACACCATATATTTT. The rearrangement joins TRBV28 to TRBJ1-3; no clear D. V was trimmed by 3 bases and J by 4 bases, leaving 7 bases between them. CDR3 length: 13 residues. CDR1 and CDR2 (germline): MDHEN, SYDVKM.

The chain couples TRBV5-6 to TRBJ2-5; 7 positions agree with TRBD1. CDR1 and CDR2 from the germline V gene are SGHDT and YYEEEE. The CDR3 consists of 16 residues. With V trimmed by 3 bases and J by 4 bases, 12 bases remained unmatched. The CDR3 DNA follows: TGTGCCAGCAGCTCCGTGACAGGGCTTCTGGGAGAGACCCAGTACTTC. This encodes CASSSVTGLLGETQYF.

The J gene is TRBJ2-6, the V gene TRBV10-3; 9 bases fit TRBD1. Germline V CDR1 and CDR2: ENHRY, SYGVKD. The CDR3 loop spans 17 amino acids. Trimming removed 4 bases from V and 2 bases from J; junction bases left unmatched: 6. CDR3 nucleotides: TGTGCCATCAGTGGCGACAGGGGGGATCCTGGGGCCAACGTCCTGACTTTC. Protein product: CAISGDRGDPGANVLTF.

In nucleotides, the CDR3 is TGTGCCAGCAGCCTACCACAAGGCGGGAGGACCCAAGAGACCCAGTACTTC. The encoded protein is CASSLPQGGRTQETQYF. This chain uses TRBV7-2 with TRBJ2-5; 8 bases map to TRBD2. There are 17 residues in the CDR3. The ends lost 5 bases at V and 1 base at J; junction bases unmatched: 12. The germline gives CDR1 SGHTA, CDR2 FQGNSA.

In the case of this clone: This same CDR3 is encoded by further DNA sequences in the sample. This sequence joins TRBV6-5 and TRBJ2-2, with 8 positions matching TRBD1. The CDR3 consists of 14 residues. Germline V gene lookup returns CDR1 MNHEY and CDR2 SVGAGI. The junction had 2 bases not matched to a gene; V was cut back by 6 bases and J by 2 bases. The CDR3 sequence is CASSRGLNTGELFF. The CDR3 region has the DNA TGTGCCAGCAGCAGGGGGCTTAACACCGGGGAGCTGTTTTTT.

The rearrangement links TRBV7-9 to TRBJ1-5; TRBD1 agrees at 7 bases. This CDR3 has 16 residues. Germline lookup yields CDR1 SEHNR and CDR2 FQNEAQ (reference sequence). V shed 2 bases and J 0 bases; nucleotides not matched to a gene: 4. CDR3 residues: CASSLSGTDSNQPQHF. CDR3 DNA: TGTGCCAGCAGCTTATCCGGGACAGATAGCAATCAGCCCCAGCATTTT.

J is TRBJ1-2 and V is TRBV30; no definite D call. Trimming took 4 bases from V and 2 from J, leaving 11 bases between them. This CDR3 region has 13 residues. Germline V gives CDR1 GTSNPN, CDR2 SVGIG (reference sequence). CDR3 sequence: CAWILRENYGYTF. CDR3 nucleotide sequence: TGTGCCTGGATTCTACGGGAAAACTATGGCTACACCTTC.

The CDR3 region is CASSAPGQGIPGQFF. CDR3 in DNA: TGTGCCAGCAGTGCGCCGGGACAGGGGATTCCTGGGCAGTTCTTC. The rearrangement joins TRBV27 to TRBJ2-1; TRBD1 matches at 10 bases. Trimming at V came to 5 bases and at J to 12 bases, leaving 13 bases not matched to a gene. Germline CDR1 is MNHEY and CDR2 is SMNVEV (reference sequence). The CDR3 contains 15 residues.

This clone showed up just a few times. J is TRBJ1-1 and V is TRBV10-3, with 10 bases aligning to TRBD1. V was clipped by 10 bases and J by 3 bases; unmatched bases: 2. Germline lookup yields CDR1 ENHRY and CDR2 SYGVKD. The CDR3 has 12 amino acids. CDR3 protein: CATGTGDTEAFF. The CDR3 DNA reads as TGTGCCACCGGGACAGGGGACACTGAAGCTTTCTTT.

The V call is TRBV5-1, the J call TRBJ2-1; tentatively, D is TRBD2 (6 bases). CDR1 SGHRS and CDR2 YFSETQ come from the germline V gene. This CDR3 region has 16 residues. V was shortened by 1 base and J by 0 bases, with 11 bases between the two germline ends. The CDR3 region has the DNA TGCGCCAGCAGCTTGACTAGCCCGTCCTCCTACAATGAGCAGTTCTTC. This codes for CASSLTSPSSYNEQFF.

The chain couples TRBV5-1 to TRBJ2-1; 11 bases line up with TRBD2. V lost 4 bases, J lost 6 bases, and 9 bases stayed unmatched. This CDR3 has 16 amino acids. From germline, CDR1 is SGHRS and CDR2 YFSETQ. The chain's CDR3 is CASSLTSGKGGNEQFF. CDR3 DNA sequence: TGCGCCAGCAGCCTGACTAGCGGGAAGGGGGGCAATGAGCAGTTCTTC.

The chain has TRBV19 and TRBJ1-2; 7 positions agree with TRBD1. CDR3 length: 15 amino acids. V shed 6 bases, J shed 1 base, and the junction held 8 bases outside the gene matches. Germline CDR1 reads LNHDA; CDR2 reads SQIVND (reference sequence). CDR3 DNA: TGTGCCAGTAGCCATAACAGACAGGGTAACTATGGCTACACCTTC. Amino acids: CASSHNRQGNYGYTF.

This clone occurred once. The J gene is TRBJ2-3, the V gene TRBV5-1; no clear D. Germline assignment: CDR1 SGHRS and CDR2 YFSETQ. The CDR3 is made up of 17 amino acids. V was shortened by 0 bases and J by 0 bases, with 14 bases between the two germline ends. The CDR3, as DNA: TGCGCCAGCAGCTTGGCCGGTTACAGAACTAGCACAGATACGCAGTATTTT. This translates into CASSLAGYRTSTDTQYF.

The V gene is TRBV27, the J gene TRBJ2-3, with 7 bases that match TRBD2. The CDR3 loop spans 15 amino acids. Germline V lookup: CDR1 MNHEY, CDR2 SMNVEV (reference sequence). V shed 5 bases, J shed 1 base, and the junction held 6 bases outside the gene matches. The chain's CDR3 is CASSPRAGGTDTQYF. The CDR3 DNA reads TGTGCCAGCAGTCCCAGGGCGGGGGGCACAGATACGCAGTATTTT.